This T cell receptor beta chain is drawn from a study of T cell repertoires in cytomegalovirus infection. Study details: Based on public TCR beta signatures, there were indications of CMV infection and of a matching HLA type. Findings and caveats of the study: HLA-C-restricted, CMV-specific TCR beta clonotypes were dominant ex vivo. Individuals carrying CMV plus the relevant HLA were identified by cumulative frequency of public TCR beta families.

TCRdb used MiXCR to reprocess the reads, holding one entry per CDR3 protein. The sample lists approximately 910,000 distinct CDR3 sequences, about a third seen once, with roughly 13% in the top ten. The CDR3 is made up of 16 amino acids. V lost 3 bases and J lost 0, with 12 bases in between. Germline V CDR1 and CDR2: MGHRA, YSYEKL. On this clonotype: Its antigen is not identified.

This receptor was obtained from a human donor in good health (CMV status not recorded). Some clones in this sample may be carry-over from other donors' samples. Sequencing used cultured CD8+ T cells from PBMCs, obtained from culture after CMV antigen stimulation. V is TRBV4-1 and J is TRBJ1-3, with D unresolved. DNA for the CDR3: TGCGCCAGCAGCCAGAGGACGGGAAGCTCTGGAAACACCATATATTTT. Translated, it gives CASSQRTGSSGNTIYF.